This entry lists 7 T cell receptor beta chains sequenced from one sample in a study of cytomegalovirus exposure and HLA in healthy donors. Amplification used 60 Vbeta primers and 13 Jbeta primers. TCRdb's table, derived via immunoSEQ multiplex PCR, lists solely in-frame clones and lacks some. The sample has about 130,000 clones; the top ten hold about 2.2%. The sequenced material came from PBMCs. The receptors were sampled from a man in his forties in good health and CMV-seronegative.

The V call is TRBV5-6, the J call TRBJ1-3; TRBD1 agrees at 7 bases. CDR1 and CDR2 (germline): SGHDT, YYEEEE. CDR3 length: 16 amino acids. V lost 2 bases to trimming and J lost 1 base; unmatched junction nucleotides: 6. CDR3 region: CASSLSQGRSGNTIYF. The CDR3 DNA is TGTGCCAGCAGCTTATCACAGGGGAGGTCTGGAAACACCATATATTTT.

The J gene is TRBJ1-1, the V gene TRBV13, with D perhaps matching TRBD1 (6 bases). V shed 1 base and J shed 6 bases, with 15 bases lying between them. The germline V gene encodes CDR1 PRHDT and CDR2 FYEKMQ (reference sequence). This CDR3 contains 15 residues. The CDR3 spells CASSLELGGQPEAFF. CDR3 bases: TGTGCCAGCAGCTTAGAGCTTGGCGGACAGCCTGAAGCTTTCTTT.

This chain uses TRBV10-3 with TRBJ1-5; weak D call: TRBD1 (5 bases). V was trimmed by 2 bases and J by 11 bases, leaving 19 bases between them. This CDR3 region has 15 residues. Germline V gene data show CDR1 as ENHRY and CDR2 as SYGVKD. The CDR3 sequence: CAISEREGFLSAQHF. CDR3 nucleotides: TGTGCCATCAGTGAGCGGGAGGGGTTCCTTTCGGCCCAGCATTTT.

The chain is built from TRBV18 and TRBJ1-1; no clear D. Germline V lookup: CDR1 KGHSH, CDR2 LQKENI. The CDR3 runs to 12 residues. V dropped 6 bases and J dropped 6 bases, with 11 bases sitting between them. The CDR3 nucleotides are TGTGCCAGCTCCCTGCAAAGAGCTGAAGCTTTCTTT. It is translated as CASSLQRAEAFF.

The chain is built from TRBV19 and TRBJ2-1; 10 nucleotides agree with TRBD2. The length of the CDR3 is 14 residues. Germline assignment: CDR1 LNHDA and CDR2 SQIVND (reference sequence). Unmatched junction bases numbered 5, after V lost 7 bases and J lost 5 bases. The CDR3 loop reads CASKREGLHNEQFF. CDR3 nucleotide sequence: TGTGCCAGTAAGCGGGAGGGCCTCCACAATGAGCAGTTCTTC.

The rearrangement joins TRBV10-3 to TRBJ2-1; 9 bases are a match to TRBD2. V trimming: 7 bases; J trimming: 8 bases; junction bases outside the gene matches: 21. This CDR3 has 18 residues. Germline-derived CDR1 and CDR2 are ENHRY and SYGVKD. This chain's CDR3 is CAITPSVTSGDSHDEQFF. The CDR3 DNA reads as TGTGCCATCACACCATCAGTGACTAGCGGCGATTCTCACGATGAGCAGTTCTTC.

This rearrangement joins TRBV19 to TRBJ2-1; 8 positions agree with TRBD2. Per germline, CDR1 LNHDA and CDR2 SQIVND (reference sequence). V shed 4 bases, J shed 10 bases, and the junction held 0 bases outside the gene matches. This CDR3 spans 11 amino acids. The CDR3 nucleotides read TGTGCCAGTAGTACTAGCGGGGAGCAGTTCTTC. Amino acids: CASSTSGEQFF.